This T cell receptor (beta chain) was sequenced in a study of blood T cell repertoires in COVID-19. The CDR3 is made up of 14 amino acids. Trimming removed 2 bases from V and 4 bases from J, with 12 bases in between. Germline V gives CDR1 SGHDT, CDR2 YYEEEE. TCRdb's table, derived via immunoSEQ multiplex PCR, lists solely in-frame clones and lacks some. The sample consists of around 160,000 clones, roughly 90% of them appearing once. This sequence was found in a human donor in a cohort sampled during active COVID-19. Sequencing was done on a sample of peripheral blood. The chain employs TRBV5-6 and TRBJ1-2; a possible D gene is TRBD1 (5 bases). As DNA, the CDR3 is TGTGCCAGCAGCTTTCGACAGCTATTCTATGGCTACACCTTC. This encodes CASSFRQLFYGYTF.